This note documents a single T cell receptor (beta chain) sequence. With random hexamers, 0.5 to 1 ug RNA was reverse transcribed. One entry per CDR3 protein results from TCRdb running MiXCR on the immunoSEQ multiplex PCR reads. The table includes hundreds of thousands of distinct CDR3 sequences, around 83% detected once. The data were obtained in a study of CD8 T cells in Susac syndrome. CDR3 length equals 16 residues. The V gene lost 5 bases and the J gene lost 4 bases, with 17 bases spanning the gap. The germline CDR1 and CDR2 sequences are KGHDR and SFDVKD. This chain connects TRBV24-1 to TRBJ2-1; D call uncertain. The specimen was CD8+ T cells from PBMCs. The receptor was derived from a human donor with multiple sclerosis. CDR3 amino acids: CATSAGVSDIYNEQFF. The CDR3 DNA reads as TGTGCCACCAGTGCAGGCGTCAGTGATATTTACAATGAGCAGTTCTTC.